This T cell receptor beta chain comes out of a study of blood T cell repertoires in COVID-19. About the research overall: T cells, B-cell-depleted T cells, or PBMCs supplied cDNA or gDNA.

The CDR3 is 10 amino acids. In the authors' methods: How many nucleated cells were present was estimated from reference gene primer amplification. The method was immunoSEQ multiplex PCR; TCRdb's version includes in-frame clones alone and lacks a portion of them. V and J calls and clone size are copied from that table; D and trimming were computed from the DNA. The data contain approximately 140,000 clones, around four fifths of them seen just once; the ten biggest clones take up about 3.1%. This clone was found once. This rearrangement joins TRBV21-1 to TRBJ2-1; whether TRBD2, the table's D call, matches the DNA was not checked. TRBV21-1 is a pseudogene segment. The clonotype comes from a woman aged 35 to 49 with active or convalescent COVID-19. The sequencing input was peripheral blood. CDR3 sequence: CAIIPNEQFF. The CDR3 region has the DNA TGTGCCATTATTCCCAATGAGCAGTTCTTC.